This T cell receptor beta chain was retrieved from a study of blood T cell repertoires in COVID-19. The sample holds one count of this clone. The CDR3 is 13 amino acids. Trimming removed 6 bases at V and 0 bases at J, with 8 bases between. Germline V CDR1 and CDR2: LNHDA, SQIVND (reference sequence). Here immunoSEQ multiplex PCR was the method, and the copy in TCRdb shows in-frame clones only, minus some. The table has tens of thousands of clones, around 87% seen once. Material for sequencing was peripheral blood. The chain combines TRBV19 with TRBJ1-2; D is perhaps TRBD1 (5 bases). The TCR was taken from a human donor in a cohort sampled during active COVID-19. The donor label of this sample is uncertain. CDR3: CASSPQANYGYTF. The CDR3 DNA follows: TGTGCCAGTAGCCCACAGGCTAACTATGGCTACACCTTC.